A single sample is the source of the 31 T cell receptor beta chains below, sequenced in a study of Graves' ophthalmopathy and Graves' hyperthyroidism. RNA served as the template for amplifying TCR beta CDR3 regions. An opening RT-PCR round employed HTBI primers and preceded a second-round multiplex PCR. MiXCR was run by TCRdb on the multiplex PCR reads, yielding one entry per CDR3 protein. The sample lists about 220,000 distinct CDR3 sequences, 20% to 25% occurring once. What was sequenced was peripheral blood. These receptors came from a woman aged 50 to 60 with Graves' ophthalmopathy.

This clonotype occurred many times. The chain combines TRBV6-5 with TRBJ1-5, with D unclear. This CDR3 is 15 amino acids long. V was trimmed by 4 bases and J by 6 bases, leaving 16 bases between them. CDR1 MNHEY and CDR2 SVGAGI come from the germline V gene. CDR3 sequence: CASSLGPATGQPQHF. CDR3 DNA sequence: TGTGCCAGCAGTTTAGGGCCCGCGACTGGTCAGCCCCAGCATTTT.

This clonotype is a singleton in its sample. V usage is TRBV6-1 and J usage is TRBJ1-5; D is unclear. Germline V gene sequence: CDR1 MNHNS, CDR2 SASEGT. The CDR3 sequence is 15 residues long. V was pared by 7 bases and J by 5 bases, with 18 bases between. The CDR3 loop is CASNPTGEPYQPQHF. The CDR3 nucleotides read TGTGCCAGCAACCCAACCGGGGAACCCTATCAGCCCCAGCATTTT.

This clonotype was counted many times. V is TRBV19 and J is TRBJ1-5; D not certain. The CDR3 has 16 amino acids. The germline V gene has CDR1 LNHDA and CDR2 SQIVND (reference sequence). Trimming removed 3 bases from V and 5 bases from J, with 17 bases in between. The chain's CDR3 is CASSIDNTRIDQPQHF. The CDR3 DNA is TGTGCCAGTAGTATCGATAATACCCGGATTGATCAGCCCCAGCATTTT.

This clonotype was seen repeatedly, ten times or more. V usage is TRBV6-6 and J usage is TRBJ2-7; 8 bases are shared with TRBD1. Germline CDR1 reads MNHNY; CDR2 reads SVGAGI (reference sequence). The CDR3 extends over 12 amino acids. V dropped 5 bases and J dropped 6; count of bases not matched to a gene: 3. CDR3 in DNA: TGTGCCAGCAGTAGACAGGGGAGCGAGCAGTACTTC. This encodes CASSRQGSEQYF.

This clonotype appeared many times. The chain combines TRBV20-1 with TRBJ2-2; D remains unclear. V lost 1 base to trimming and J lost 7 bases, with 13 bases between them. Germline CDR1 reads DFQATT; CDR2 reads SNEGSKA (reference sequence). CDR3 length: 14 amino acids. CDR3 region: CSARGSALVGELFF. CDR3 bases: TGCAGTGCTAGAGGGTCCGCCCTGGTCGGGGAGCTGTTTTTT.

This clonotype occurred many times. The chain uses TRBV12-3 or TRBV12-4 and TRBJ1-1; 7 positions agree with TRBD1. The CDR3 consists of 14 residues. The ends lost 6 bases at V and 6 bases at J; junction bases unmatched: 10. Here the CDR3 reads CASSTGTVGAEAFF. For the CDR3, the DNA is TGTGCCAGCAGCACCGGGACAGTGGGGGCTGAAGCTTTCTTT.

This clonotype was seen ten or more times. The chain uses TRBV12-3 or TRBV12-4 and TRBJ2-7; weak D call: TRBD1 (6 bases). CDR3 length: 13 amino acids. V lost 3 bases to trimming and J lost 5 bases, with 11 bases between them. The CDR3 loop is CASSLRQVDEQYF. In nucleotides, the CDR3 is TGTGCCAGCAGTTTGAGACAGGTCGACGAGCAGTACTTC.

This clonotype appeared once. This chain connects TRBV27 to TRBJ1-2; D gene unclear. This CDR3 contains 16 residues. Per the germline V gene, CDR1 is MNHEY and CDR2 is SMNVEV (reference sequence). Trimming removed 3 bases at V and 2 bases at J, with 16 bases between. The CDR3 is CASSFPPVGRNYGYTF. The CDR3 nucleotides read TGTGCCAGCAGTTTCCCCCCGGTTGGCAGGAACTATGGCTACACCTTC.

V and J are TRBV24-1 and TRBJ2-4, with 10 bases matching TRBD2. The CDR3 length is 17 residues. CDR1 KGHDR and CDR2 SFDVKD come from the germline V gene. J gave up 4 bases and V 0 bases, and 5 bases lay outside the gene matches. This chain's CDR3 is CATSDLTSGMGKNIQYF. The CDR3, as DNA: TGTGCCACCAGTGATTTGACTAGCGGGATGGGTAAAAACATTCAGTACTTC.

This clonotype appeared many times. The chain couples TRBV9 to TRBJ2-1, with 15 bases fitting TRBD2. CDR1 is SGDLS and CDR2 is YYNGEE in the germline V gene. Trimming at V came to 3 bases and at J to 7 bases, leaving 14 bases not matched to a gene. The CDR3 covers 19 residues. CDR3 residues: CASSASSRGLAGGFNEQFF. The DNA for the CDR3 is TGTGCCAGCAGCGCAAGCAGCCGGGGACTAGCGGGAGGTTTTAATGAGCAGTTCTTC.

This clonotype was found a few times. CDR3: CASSLAGTGYDEQYF. The CDR3 DNA is TGCGCCAGCAGCTTGGCCGGGACAGGGTATGACGAGCAGTACTTC. This chain joins TRBV5-1 and TRBJ2-7, with TRBD1 matching over 9 bases. Germline V lookup: CDR1 SGHRS, CDR2 YFSETQ. The CDR3 length is 15 residues. V was clipped by 0 bases and J by 5 bases; unmatched bases: 6.

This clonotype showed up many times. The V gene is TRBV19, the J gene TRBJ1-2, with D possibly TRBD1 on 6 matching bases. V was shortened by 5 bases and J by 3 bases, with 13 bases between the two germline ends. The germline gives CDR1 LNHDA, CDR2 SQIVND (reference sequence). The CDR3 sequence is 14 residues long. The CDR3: CASSSRTDDYGYTF. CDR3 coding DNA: TGTGCCAGTAGTTCCCGGACAGATGACTATGGCTACACCTTC.

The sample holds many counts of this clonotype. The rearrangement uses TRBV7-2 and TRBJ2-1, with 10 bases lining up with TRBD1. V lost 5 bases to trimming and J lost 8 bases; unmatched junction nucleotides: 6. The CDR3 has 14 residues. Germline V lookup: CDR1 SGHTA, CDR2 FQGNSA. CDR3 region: CASSRQGAGDEQFF. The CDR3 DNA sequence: TGTGCCAGCAGCCGACAGGGGGCGGGAGATGAGCAGTTCTTC.

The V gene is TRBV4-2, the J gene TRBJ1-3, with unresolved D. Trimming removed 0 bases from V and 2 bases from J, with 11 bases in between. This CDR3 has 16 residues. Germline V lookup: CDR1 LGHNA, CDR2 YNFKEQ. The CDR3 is CASSQEGAGAGNTIYF. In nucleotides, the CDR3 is TGTGCCAGCAGCCAAGAGGGCGCAGGTGCTGGAAACACCATATATTTT.

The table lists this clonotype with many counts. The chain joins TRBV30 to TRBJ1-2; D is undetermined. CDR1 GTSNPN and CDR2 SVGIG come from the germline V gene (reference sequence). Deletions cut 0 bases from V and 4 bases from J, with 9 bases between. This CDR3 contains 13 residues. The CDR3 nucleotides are TGTGCCTGGAGTGTTGTGGGGAGCTATGGCTACACCTTC. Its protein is CAWSVVGSYGYTF.

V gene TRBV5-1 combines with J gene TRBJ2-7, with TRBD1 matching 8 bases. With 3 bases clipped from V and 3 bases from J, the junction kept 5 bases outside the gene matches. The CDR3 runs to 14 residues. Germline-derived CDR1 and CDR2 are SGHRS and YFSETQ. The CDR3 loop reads CASSSQGVGYEQYF. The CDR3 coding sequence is TGCGCCAGCAGCTCACAGGGGGTAGGCTACGAGCAGTACTTC.

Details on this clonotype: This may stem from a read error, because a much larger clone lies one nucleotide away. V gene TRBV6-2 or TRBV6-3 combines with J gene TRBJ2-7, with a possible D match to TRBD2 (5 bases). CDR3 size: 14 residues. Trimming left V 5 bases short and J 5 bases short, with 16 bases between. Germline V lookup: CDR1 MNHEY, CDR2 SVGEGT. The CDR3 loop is CASSPSGSEDEQYF. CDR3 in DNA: TGTGCCAGCAGTCCTTCGGGGTCGGAGGACGAGCAGTACTTC.

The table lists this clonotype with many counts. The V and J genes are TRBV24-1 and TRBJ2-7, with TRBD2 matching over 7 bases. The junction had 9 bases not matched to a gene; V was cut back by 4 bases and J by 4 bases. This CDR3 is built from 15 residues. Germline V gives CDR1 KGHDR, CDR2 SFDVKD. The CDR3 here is CATSDPGRGDYEQYF. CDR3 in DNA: TGTGCCACCAGTGACCCGGGACGGGGGGATTACGAGCAGTACTTC.

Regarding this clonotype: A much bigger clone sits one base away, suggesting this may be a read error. The CDR3 sequence: CASCGRGKTGELFF. For the CDR3, the DNA is TGTGCCAGCTGCGGGAGGGGTAAAACTGGGGAGCTGTTTTTT. This chain links TRBV6-1 with TRBJ2-2, with 9 bases lining up with TRBD2. The junction had 9 bases not matched to a gene; V was cut back by 8 bases and J by 8 bases. Germline V gives CDR1 MNHNS, CDR2 SASEGT. The CDR3 runs to 14 residues.

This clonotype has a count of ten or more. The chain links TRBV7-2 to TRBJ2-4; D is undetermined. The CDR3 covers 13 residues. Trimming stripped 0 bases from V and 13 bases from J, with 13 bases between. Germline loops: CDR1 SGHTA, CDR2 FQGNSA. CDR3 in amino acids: CASSLALQSRQYF. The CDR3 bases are TGTGCCAGCAGCTTAGCGCTCCAGTCTCGGCAGTACTTC.

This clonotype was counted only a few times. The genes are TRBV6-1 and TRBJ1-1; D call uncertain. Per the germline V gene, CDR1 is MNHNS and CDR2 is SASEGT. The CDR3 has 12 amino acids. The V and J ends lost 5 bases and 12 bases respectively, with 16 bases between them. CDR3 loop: CASSTNSEMSFF. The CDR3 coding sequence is TGTGCCAGCAGTACAAACTCTGAAATGTCTTTCTTT.

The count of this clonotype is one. This chain's CDR3 is CSAITGEVYEQYF. Here the CDR3 DNA reads TGCAGTGCTATCACAGGGGAGGTCTACGAGCAGTACTTC. The chain recombines TRBV20-1 with TRBJ2-7; TRBD1 is a possible D gene (7 bases). This CDR3 has 13 residues. The V and J ends lost 4 bases and 3 bases respectively, with 13 bases between them. Germline V gene lookup returns CDR1 DFQATT and CDR2 SNEGSKA (reference sequence).

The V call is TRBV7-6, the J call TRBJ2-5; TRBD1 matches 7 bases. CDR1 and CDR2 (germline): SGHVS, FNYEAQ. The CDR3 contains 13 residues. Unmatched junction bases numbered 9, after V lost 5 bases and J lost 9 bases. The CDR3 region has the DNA TGTGCCAGCAGCGGTGACAGGGTACAGGCCCAGTACTTC. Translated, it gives CASSGDRVQAQYF.

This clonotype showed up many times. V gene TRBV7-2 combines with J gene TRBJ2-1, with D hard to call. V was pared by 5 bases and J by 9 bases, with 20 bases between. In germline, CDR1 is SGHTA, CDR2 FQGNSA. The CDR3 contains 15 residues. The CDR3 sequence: CASSRDSALKGEQFF. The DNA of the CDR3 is TGTGCCAGCAGCCGTGACTCCGCCCTAAAGGGTGAGCAGTTCTTC.

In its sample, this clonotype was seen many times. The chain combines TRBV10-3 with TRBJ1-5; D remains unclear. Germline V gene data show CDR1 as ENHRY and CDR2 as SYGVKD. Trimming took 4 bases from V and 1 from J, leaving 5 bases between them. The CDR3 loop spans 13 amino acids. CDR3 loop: CAISGASNQPQHF. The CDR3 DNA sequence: TGTGCCATCAGTGGAGCAAGCAATCAGCCCCAGCATTTT.

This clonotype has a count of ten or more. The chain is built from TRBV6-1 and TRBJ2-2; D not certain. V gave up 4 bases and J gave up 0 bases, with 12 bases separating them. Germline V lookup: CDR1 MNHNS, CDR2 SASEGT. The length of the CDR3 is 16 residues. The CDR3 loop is CASSVDTYSNTGELFF. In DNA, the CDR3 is TGTGCCAGCAGTGTAGACACCTACTCGAACACCGGGGAGCTGTTTTTT.

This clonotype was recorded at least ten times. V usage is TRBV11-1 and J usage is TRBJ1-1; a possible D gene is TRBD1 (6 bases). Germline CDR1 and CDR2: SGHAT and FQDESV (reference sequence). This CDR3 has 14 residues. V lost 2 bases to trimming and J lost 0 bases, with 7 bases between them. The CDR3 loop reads CASSLRGMNTEAFF. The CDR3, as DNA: TGTGCCAGCAGCTTAAGGGGGATGAACACTGAAGCTTTCTTT.

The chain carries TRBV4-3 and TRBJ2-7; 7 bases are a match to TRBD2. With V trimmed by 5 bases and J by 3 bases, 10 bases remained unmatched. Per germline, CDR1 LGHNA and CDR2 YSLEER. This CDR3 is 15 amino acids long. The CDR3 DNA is TGCGCCAGCAGCAAAGGCCTAGCGGATTACTACGAGCAGTACTTC. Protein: CASSKGLADYYEQYF.

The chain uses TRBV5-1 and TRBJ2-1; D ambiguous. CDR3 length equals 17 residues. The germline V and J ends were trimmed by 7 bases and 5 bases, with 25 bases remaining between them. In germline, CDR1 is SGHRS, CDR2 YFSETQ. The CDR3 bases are TGCGCCAGCGAGGTAGTGGCGAGTACACTGGGTCACAATGAGCAGTTCTTC. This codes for CASEVVASTLGHNEQFF.

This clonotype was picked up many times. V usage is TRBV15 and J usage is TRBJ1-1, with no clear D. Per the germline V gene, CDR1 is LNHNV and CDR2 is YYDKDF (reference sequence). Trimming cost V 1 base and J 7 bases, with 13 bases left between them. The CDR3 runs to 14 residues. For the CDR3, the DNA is TGTGCCACCAGCAGAGGACCCGGCGGGGATGAAGCTTTCTTT. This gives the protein CATSRGPGGDEAFF.

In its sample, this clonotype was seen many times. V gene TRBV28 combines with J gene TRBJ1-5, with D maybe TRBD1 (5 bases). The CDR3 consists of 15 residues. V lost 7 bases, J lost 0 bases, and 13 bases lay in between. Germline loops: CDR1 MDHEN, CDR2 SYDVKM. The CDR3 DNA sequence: TGTGCCAGCACCCTGGGGCAGAATAGCAATCAGCCCCAGCATTTT. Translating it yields CASTLGQNSNQPQHF.